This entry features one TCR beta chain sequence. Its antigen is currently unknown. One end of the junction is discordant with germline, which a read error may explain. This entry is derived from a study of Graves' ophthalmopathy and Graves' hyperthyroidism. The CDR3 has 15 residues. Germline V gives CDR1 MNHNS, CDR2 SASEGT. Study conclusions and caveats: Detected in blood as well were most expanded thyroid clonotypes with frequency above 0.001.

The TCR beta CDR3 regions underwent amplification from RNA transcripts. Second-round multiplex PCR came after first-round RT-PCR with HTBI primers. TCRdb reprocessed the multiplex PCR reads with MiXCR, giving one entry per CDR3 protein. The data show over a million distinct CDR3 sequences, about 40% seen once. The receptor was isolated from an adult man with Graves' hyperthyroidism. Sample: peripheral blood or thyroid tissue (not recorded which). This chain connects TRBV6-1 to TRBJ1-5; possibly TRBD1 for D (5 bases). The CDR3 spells CANSYSGDGNQPQHF. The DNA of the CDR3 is TGTGCCAACAGTTACTCGGGGGATGGCAATCAGCCCCAGCATTTT.